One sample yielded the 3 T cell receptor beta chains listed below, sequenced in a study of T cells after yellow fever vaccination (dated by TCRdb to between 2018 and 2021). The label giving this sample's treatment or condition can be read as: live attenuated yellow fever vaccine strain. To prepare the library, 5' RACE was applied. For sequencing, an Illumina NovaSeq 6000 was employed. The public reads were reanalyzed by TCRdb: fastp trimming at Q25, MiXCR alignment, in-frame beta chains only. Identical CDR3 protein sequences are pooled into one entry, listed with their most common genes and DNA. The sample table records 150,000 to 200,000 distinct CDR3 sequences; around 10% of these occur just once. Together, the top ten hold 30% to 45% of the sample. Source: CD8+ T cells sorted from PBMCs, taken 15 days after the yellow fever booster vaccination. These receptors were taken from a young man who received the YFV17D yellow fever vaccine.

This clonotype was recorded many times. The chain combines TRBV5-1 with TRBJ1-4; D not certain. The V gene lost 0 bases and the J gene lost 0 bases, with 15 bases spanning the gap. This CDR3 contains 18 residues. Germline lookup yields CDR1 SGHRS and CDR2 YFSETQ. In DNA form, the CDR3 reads TGCGCCAGCAGCTTGGAGCCCTCGCCCTGGGCAACTAATGAAAAACTGTTTTTT. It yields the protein CASSLEPSPWATNEKLFF.

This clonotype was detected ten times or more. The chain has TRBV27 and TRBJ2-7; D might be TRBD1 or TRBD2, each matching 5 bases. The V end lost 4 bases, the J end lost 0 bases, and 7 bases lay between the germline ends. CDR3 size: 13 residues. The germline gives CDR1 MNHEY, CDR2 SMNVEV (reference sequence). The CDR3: CASSSGSSYEQYF. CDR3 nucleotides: TGTGCCAGCAGTTCAGGGAGCTCCTACGAGCAGTACTTC.

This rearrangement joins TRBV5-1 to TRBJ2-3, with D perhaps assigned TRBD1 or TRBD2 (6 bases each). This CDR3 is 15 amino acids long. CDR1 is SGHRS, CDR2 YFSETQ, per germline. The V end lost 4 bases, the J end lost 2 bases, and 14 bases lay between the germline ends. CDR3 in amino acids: CASSLEGGNTDTQYF. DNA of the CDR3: TGCGCCAGCAGCCTGGAAGGGGGGAACACAGATACGCAGTATTTT.